This TCR beta chain was observed in a study of shared clonotypes between healthy human individuals. Study-level findings and limits: Generation probability values for non-shared clonotypes were lower than those for clonotypes shared by all four donors.

J lost 2 bases, V lost 0 bases, and 2 bases had no gene match. The length of the CDR3 is 16 residues. The germline V gene encodes CDR1 MNHNY and CDR2 SVGAGI (reference sequence). TCRdb's table, derived via immunoSEQ multiplex PCR, lists solely in-frame clones and lacks some. The sample shows some 2,500,000 clones, 80% to 95% of them seen only once. Concerning this clone: Its cognate antigen is unknown.

What was sequenced was naive CD4+ T cells from PBMCs. Subset defined: CD45RA+ positively selected. This TCR was recovered from a man younger than 30 in good health. Some clones in this sample may be carry-over from other donors' samples. The chain has TRBV6-6 and TRBJ2-2, with TRBD1 matching over 8 bases. The chain's CDR3 is CASSYSGQVNTGELFF. The CDR3, as DNA: TGTGCCAGCAGTTACTCGGGACAGGTCAACACCGGGGAGCTGTTTTTT.